This passage covers 8 T cell receptor beta chains from one sample sequenced in a study of blood T cell repertoires in COVID-19. Assay: immunoSEQ multiplex PCR; the TCRdb copy retains only in-frame clones and omits some. This sample has about 230,000 clones, with roughly 84% found just once. The sequenced material came from peripheral blood. The receptor source for this set is a man aged 35 to 55 with acute or convalescent COVID-19.

V is TRBV5-1 and J is TRBJ2-5; 9 bases fit TRBD1. V lost 0 bases and J lost 5; bases outside the gene matches: 8. The CDR3 sequence is 16 residues long. The germline gives CDR1 SGHRS, CDR2 YFSETQ. The CDR3 loop is CASSLGGQGMYETQYF. Here the CDR3 DNA reads TGCGCCAGCAGCTTGGGCGGACAGGGGATGTACGAGACCCAGTACTTC.

The chain has TRBV6-5 and TRBJ1-2; 7 bases are a match to TRBD1. The V and J ends lost 5 bases and 7 bases, in that order; junction bases with no gene match: 10. The germline CDR1 and CDR2 sequences are MNHEY and SVGAGI. This CDR3 comprises 14 residues. The CDR3 protein is CASSRNDRESGYTF. The CDR3 DNA is TGTGCCAGCAGTCGTAACGACAGGGAGAGTGGCTACACCTTC.

The count of this clone is one. The chain joins TRBV27 to TRBJ1-1; 7 bases are shared with TRBD1. Germline V CDR1 and CDR2: MNHEY, SMNVEV (reference sequence). The CDR3 loop spans 13 amino acids. The CDR3 is CASGGGGALGSFF. CDR3 sequence (DNA): TGTGCAAGCGGCGGAGGGGGCGCTCTTGGGTCTTTCTTT.

The J gene is TRBJ2-5, the V gene TRBV19; TRBD1 agrees at 7 bases. The V gene end was trimmed by 4 bases and the J gene end by 4 bases; junction bases not matched to a gene: 15. The CDR3 has 17 residues. CDR1 is LNHDA and CDR2 is SQIVND in the germline V gene (reference sequence). In DNA form, the CDR3 reads TGTGCCAGTAGTAATTCCCCTCTACAGGGGATAACAGAGACCCAGTACTTC. This translates into CASSNSPLQGITETQYF.

The chain uses TRBV7-2 and TRBJ1-1; D gene ambiguous. Germline CDR1 SGHTA, CDR2 FQGNSA. The CDR3 is 14 residues long. V lost 5 bases to trimming and J lost 4 bases, with 14 bases between them. CDR3 nucleotide sequence: TGTGCCAGCAGCAGCAAAGGAGGGTCCACTGAAGCTTTCTTT. This codes for CASSSKGGSTEAFF.

The gene calls are TRBV12-3 or TRBV12-4 and TRBJ1-2, with a tentative D call TRBD1 (5 bases). The germline V and J ends were trimmed by 7 bases and 8 bases, with 17 bases remaining between them. The CDR3 extends over 13 amino acids. The CDR3 nucleotides are TGTGCCAGCAACCTTGAGCGGGGACGGGGCTACACCTTC. Translation: CASNLERGRGYTF.

CDR3: CASSQNGQIYEQYF. DNA of the CDR3: TGTGCCAGCAGCCAGAACGGACAGATCTACGAGCAGTACTTC. This chain connects TRBV3-1 (or the pseudogene TRBV3-2) to TRBJ2-7, with D possibly matching TRBD1 (6 bases). CDR3 length: 14 amino acids. Looked up from germline, CDR1 is LGHDT and CDR2 is YNNKEL (reference sequence). V gave up 3 bases and J gave up 3 bases, with 12 bases separating them.

This chain links TRBV10-2 with TRBJ2-5; D is perhaps TRBD1 (6 bases). This CDR3 comprises 14 residues. From germline, CDR1 is WSHSY and CDR2 SAAADI. The ends were cut back, 0 bases at V and 5 bases at J, with 10 bases in the middle. CDR3 bases: TGCGCCAGCAGTGAGTCCAGGGGCAAGGAGACCCAGTACTTC. It codes for CASSESRGKETQYF.